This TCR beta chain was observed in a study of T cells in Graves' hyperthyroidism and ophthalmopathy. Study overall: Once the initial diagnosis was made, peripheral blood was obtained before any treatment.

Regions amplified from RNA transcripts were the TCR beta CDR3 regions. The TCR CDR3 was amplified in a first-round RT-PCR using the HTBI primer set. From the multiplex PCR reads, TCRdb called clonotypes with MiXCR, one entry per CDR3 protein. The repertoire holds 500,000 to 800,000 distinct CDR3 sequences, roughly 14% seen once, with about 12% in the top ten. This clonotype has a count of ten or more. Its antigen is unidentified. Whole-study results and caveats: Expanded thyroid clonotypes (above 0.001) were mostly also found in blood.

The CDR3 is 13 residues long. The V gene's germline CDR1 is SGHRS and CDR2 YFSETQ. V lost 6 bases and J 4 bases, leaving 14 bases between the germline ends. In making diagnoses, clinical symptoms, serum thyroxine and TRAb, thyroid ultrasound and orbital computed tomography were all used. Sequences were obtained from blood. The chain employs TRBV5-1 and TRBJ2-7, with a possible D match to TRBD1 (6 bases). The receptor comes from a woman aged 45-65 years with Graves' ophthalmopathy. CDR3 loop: CASTQGTPYEQYF. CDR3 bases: TGCGCCAGCACTCAGGGGACCCCTTACGAGCAGTACTTC.